Each of the 28 T cell receptor beta chains below was sequenced from the same sample in a study of cytomegalovirus exposure and HLA in healthy donors. Primers: 60 Vbeta forward and 13 Jbeta reverse. The data were produced by immunoSEQ multiplex PCR, yet TCRdb's version contains in-frame clones alone and is incomplete. The table shows 90,000 to 130,000 clones, with approximately 70% occurring only once. The sample consisted of PBMCs. All receptors derive from a woman aged 25 to 39 in good health and CMV-seronegative.

The chain uses TRBV27 and TRBJ1-2, with D perhaps TRBD1 (5 bases). Germline lookup yields CDR1 MNHEY and CDR2 SMNVEV (reference sequence). V was shortened by 2 bases and J by 2 bases, with 15 bases between the two germline ends. The CDR3 runs to 16 residues. The CDR3 reads CASSLGQGLWNYGYTF. CDR3 sequence (DNA): TGTGCCAGCAGTTTAGGGCAGGGTCTATGGAACTATGGCTACACCTTC.

This rearrangement joins TRBV6-1 to TRBJ2-3, with D possibly being TRBD2 (5 bases). CDR1 is MNHNS and CDR2 is SASEGT in the germline V gene. Deletions cut 4 bases from V and 1 base from J, with 15 bases between. CDR3 size: 16 residues. CDR3 bases: TGTGCCAGCAGTGGTTTGGTTGGACTGGGCACAGATACGCAGTATTTT. Translation: CASSGLVGLGTDTQYF.

The J gene is TRBJ1-5, the V gene TRBV7-2, with D tentatively TRBD1 (6 bases). CDR1 and CDR2 (germline): SGHTA, FQGNSA. Deletions cut 4 bases from V and 5 bases from J, with 12 bases between. There are 14 residues in the CDR3. This CDR3 is CASSSPTGHQPQHF. CDR3 in DNA: TGTGCCAGCAGCTCTCCAACAGGGCATCAGCCCCAGCATTTT.

The chain has TRBV7-6 and TRBJ2-7; D ambiguous. The germline V and J ends were trimmed by 1 base and 1 base, with 5 bases remaining between them. The germline gives CDR1 SGHVS, CDR2 FNYEAQ. The CDR3 spans 13 residues. In DNA, the CDR3 is TGTGCCAGCAGCTTAGGTCCTTCCTACGAGCAGTACTTC. Protein sequence: CASSLGPSYEQYF.

The chain links TRBV4-2 to TRBJ2-7; D is uncertain. CDR1 LGHNA and CDR2 YNFKEQ come from the germline V gene. V lost 0 bases and J 5 bases, leaving 11 bases between the germline ends. The CDR3 runs to 14 residues. The CDR3 region has the DNA TGTGCCAGCAGCCAAGAATGGGTGCAGGACGAGCAGTACTTC. Amino acid sequence: CASSQEWVQDEQYF.

V usage is TRBV27 and J usage is TRBJ1-5; D gene ambiguous. CDR3 length equals 15 residues. Deletions cut 6 bases from V and 2 bases from J, with 14 bases between. Germline V gene data show CDR1 as MNHEY and CDR2 as SMNVEV (reference sequence). This CDR3 reads CASRNTYEGNQPQHF. In DNA, the CDR3 is TGTGCCAGCAGAAATACATATGAGGGCAATCAGCCCCAGCATTTT.

This chain joins TRBV18 and TRBJ1-1; D unclear. CDR1 and CDR2 from the germline V gene are KGHSH and LQKENI. V was pared by 4 bases and J by 0 bases, with 9 bases between. The CDR3 consists of 14 residues. The CDR3 DNA reads TGTGCCAGCTCACACAAGAACATGAACACTGAAGCTTTCTTT. Its translation: CASSHKNMNTEAFF.

V and J are TRBV6-1 and TRBJ1-4; TRBD1 might be the D (5 bases). V lost 5 bases and J 12 bases, leaving 19 bases between the germline ends. Germline-derived CDR1 and CDR2 are MNHNS and SASEGT. The CDR3 has 14 residues. The CDR3 loop is CASSTLGEGWELFF. CDR3 coding DNA: TGTGCCAGCAGTACCTTGGGGGAGGGCTGGGAACTGTTTTTT.

V gene TRBV10-3 combines with J gene TRBJ2-7; 7 bases are a match to TRBD1. CDR1 and CDR2 (germline): ENHRY, SYGVKD. CDR3 length: 15 residues. V lost 6 bases to trimming and J lost 3 bases; unmatched junction nucleotides: 11. The CDR3 loop reads CAISSSGTAGYEQYF. In nucleotides, the CDR3 is TGTGCCATCAGCTCCTCCGGGACAGCAGGCTACGAGCAGTACTTC.

This clone was observed a handful of times. The chain combines TRBV4-1 with TRBJ1-2; D unclear. Germline V gene lookup returns CDR1 MGHRA and CDR2 YSYEKL. Between the trimmed V and J ends, which lost 2 bases and 6 bases, there was a span of 7 bases. The CDR3 is 12 amino acids. CDR3 coding DNA: TGCGCCAGCAGCCAACCTAGAGATGGCTACACCTTC. Its protein is CASSQPRDGYTF.

V usage is TRBV29-1 and J usage is TRBJ1-3, with 7 bases fitting TRBD1. The CDR3 runs 13 residues. The trim removed 8 bases at V and 2 bases at J, leaving 6 bases unmatched. Germline CDR1 and CDR2: SQVTM and ANQGSEA. The CDR3, as DNA: TGCAGCACGACAGGGTCTGCTGGAAACACCATATATTTT. Translating gives CSTTGSAGNTIYF. Full variable domain (missing parts from reference TRBV29-1 and TRBJ1-3): SAVISQKPSRDICQRGTSLTIQCQVDSQVTMMFWYRQQPGQSLTLIATANQGSEATYESGFVIDKFPISRPNLTFSTLTVSNMSPEDSSIYLCSTTGSAGNTIYFGEGSWLTVV.

The chain has TRBV27 and TRBJ1-3, with D possibly TRBD1 on 5 matching bases. V lost 6 bases and J lost 0, with 12 bases in between. The V gene's germline CDR1 is MNHEY and CDR2 SMNVEV (reference sequence). The CDR3 extends over 15 amino acids. CDR3 DNA sequence: TGTGCCAGCAGGGACACACTCTTCTCTGGAAACACCATATATTTT. This codes for CASRDTLFSGNTIYF.

This clone was counted only a few times. The rearrangement joins TRBV29-1 to TRBJ1-3; TRBD1 is a possible D gene (6 bases). Between the trimmed V and J ends, which lost 6 bases and 6 bases, there was a span of 15 bases. The CDR3 sequence is 13 residues long. CDR1 and CDR2 from the germline V gene are SQVTM and ANQGSEA. The CDR3 bases are TGCAGCGTCTCCCTACAGGGCTCAAACACCATATATTTT. As protein: CSVSLQGSNTIYF.

This chain connects TRBV18 to TRBJ1-1; 8 nucleotides match TRBD1. CDR3 length: 12 residues. V shed 2 bases, J shed 11 bases, and the junction held 4 bases outside the gene matches. The germline V gene encodes CDR1 KGHSH and CDR2 LQKENI. The CDR3 reads CASSPMAGGAFF. CDR3 coding DNA: TGTGCCAGCTCACCAATGGCAGGGGGCGCTTTCTTT.

This clone was observed a handful of times. The gene calls are TRBV6-1 and TRBJ1-1; 12 nucleotides match TRBD1. CDR1 MNHNS and CDR2 SASEGT come from the germline V gene. This CDR3 spans 17 amino acids. With 4 bases clipped from V and 7 bases from J, the junction kept 13 bases outside the gene matches. Written as DNA, the CDR3 is TGTGCCAGCAGTGCCCTAAAATCCGGGACAGGGGGCGATGAAGCTTTCTTT. It yields the protein CASSALKSGTGGDEAFF.

Written as DNA, the CDR3 is TGTGCCATCAGTTTACGGGGGGAAAGCTCTGGAAACACCATATATTTT. Translated: CAISLRGESSGNTIYF. The chain uses TRBV10-3 and TRBJ1-3; tentative D call: TRBD1 (5 bases). The germline V gene encodes CDR1 ENHRY and CDR2 SYGVKD. Trimming took 5 bases from V and 0 from J, leaving 14 bases between them. The CDR3 length is 16 residues.

This CDR3 reads CATSPEGGGYSNQPQHF. CDR3 DNA: TGTGCCACCAGCCCCGAGGGAGGGGGTTATAGCAATCAGCCCCAGCATTTT. This chain joins TRBV15 and TRBJ1-5; D possibly corresponds to TRBD1 (6 bases). The germline V gene encodes CDR1 LNHNV and CDR2 YYDKDF (reference sequence). The CDR3 extends over 17 amino acids. Trimming shortened V by 5 bases and J by 0 bases, and 17 bases separated the two germline ends.

V gene TRBV18 combines with J gene TRBJ1-2; 7 nucleotides align to TRBD1. CDR1 KGHSH and CDR2 LQKENI come from the germline V gene. J gave up 3 bases and V 1 base, and 8 bases lay outside the gene matches. This CDR3 spans 16 amino acids. The CDR3 DNA reads as TGTGCCAGCTCACCACTGGGAGACAGGGCGGACTATGGCTACACCTTC. Translation: CASSPLGDRADYGYTF.

This clone appeared a single time. The genes are TRBV5-1 and TRBJ1-4; unclear D gene. The germline V gene encodes CDR1 SGHRS and CDR2 YFSETQ. V was cut by 1 base and J by 7 bases, with 14 bases left in between. The CDR3 is 15 residues long. The DNA for the CDR3 is TGCGCCAGCAGCTTGTCGTCAGGCGGAGGTGAAAAACTGTTTTTT. Its protein product is CASSLSSGGGEKLFF.

V usage is TRBV5-4 and J usage is TRBJ1-6; no definite D call. The V gene lost 3 bases and the J gene lost 7 bases, with 17 bases spanning the gap. The germline V gene encodes CDR1 SGHNT and CDR2 YYREEE (reference sequence). This CDR3 comprises 16 residues. CDR3 residues: CASSSWEEGRNSPLHF. CDR3 bases: TGTGCCAGCAGCTCCTGGGAGGAGGGCAGGAATTCACCCCTCCACTTT.

The gene calls are TRBV19 and TRBJ1-2; D ambiguous. Germline-derived CDR1 and CDR2 are LNHDA and SQIVND (reference sequence). V lost 8 bases to trimming and J lost 4 bases, with 14 bases between them. The CDR3 runs to 13 residues. The CDR3 DNA follows: TGTGCCAGTGCCAGGACTCAAGCCTATGGCTACACCTTC. Translating it yields CASARTQAYGYTF.

This rearrangement joins TRBV9 to TRBJ2-7; weak D call: TRBD2 (6 bases). The germline V and J ends were trimmed by 0 bases and 4 bases, with 14 bases remaining between them. Germline values: CDR1 SGDLS, CDR2 YYNGEE. The CDR3 totals 15 residues. DNA of the CDR3: TGTGCCAGCAGCGTAGAGGCGGGGCGGGGATACGAGCAGTACTTC. Amino acid sequence: CASSVEAGRGYEQYF.

The chain couples TRBV6-5 to TRBJ1-5; maybe TRBD1 (5 bases). The CDR3 length is 14 residues. CDR1 MNHEY and CDR2 SVGAGI come from the germline V gene. The ends were cut back, 2 bases at V and 7 bases at J, with 12 bases in the middle. CDR3 DNA: TGTGCCAGCAGTTACGGGAGGGGAGGACAGCCCCAGCATTTT. This codes for CASSYGRGGQPQHF.

V is TRBV30 and J is TRBJ2-2, with D unresolved. V lost 0 bases to trimming and J lost 5 bases, with 7 bases between them. The CDR3 is 13 residues long. Germline lookup yields CDR1 GTSNPN and CDR2 SVGIG (reference sequence). The CDR3 sequence is CAWSVLRTGELFF. For the CDR3, the DNA is TGTGCCTGGAGTGTACTAAGGACCGGGGAGCTGTTTTTT.

This clone was counted between two and nine times. The chain joins TRBV5-1 to TRBJ2-5; 7 nucleotides align to TRBD1. The length of the CDR3 is 12 residues. Looked up from germline, CDR1 is SGHRS and CDR2 is YFSETQ. Germline trimming cut 4 bases from V and 4 bases from J; bases unmatched to any gene: 1. CDR3 DNA sequence: TGCGCCAGCAGCCGGGACAGAGAGACCCAGTACTTC. Translating it yields CASSRDRETQYF.

The chain joins TRBV4-3 to TRBJ2-1, with 13 bases matching TRBD2. The V and J ends lost 3 bases and 1 base, in that order; junction bases with no gene match: 9. Germline lookup yields CDR1 LGHNA and CDR2 YSLEER. This CDR3 has 19 amino acids. The CDR3 bases are TGCGCCAGCAGCCAGGGACTAGCGGGGAGATCTGTGTCCTACAATGAGCAGTTCTTC. Its translation: CASSQGLAGRSVSYNEQFF.

The CDR3 here is CASSPLTGTYTF. The DNA for the CDR3 is TGTGCCAGCAGTCCCCTAACAGGAACCTACACCTTC. The J gene is TRBJ1-2, the V gene TRBV28; D perhaps matches TRBD1 (5 bases). CDR1 and CDR2 (germline): MDHEN, SYDVKM. The CDR3 runs to 12 residues. Trimming cost V 5 bases and J 10 bases, with 14 bases left between them.

The chain links TRBV6-5 to TRBJ2-3, with 10 nucleotides matching TRBD1. CDR1 and CDR2 (germline): MNHEY, SVGAGI. V was pared by 6 bases and J by 6 bases, with 9 bases of the junction left unmatched. This CDR3 region has 15 residues. This CDR3 is CASSHRTGGKDTQYF. The CDR3 region has the DNA TGTGCCAGCAGCCATCGGACAGGGGGTAAGGATACGCAGTATTTT.